Listed here are 5 T cell receptor beta chains from one sample, sequenced in a study of cytomegalovirus exposure and HLA in healthy donors. Data came from immunoSEQ multiplex PCR; TCRdb stores just in-frame clones and leaves some out. Found here are over 35,000 clones, 90% to 95% of them singletons; the top ten hold 3.3%. The sequenced sample was PBMCs. The source is a man younger than 30 in good health and CMV-seronegative.

This clone has just one count. The chain has TRBV2 and TRBJ2-7; tentatively, D is TRBD2 (7 bases). Germline-derived CDR1 and CDR2 are SNHLY and FYNNEI. Trimming took 4 bases from V and 2 from J, leaving 12 bases between them. The CDR3 is 14 residues long. The CDR3 spells CASSAEGGAYEQYF. CDR3 bases: TGTGCCAGCAGTGCCGAGGGGGGGGCCTACGAGCAGTACTTC.

The J gene is TRBJ1-1, the V gene TRBV5-4; no reliable D call. Per the germline V gene, CDR1 is SGHNT and CDR2 is YYREEE (reference sequence). The CDR3 extends over 13 amino acids. The ends were cut back, 0 bases at V and 1 base at J, with 4 bases in the middle. CDR3 residues: CASSLDRNTEAFF. CDR3 in DNA: TGTGCCAGCAGCTTGGATAGGAACACTGAAGCTTTCTTT.

V is TRBV5-4 and J is TRBJ2-5, with 7 bases matching TRBD2. CDR1 is SGHNT and CDR2 is YYREEE in the germline V gene (reference sequence). The CDR3 runs 18 residues. V shed 6 bases and J 3 bases; nucleotides not matched to a gene: 20. The CDR3 nucleotides are TGTGCCAGCACCCCGGGGGGTCCATCGGGTGTCCTTAAAGAGACCCAGTACTTC. Translating it yields CASTPGGPSGVLKETQYF.

The CDR3 DNA follows: TGTGCCAGCAGCGAAGGGACAGATGGGACAGATACGCAGTATTTT. As protein: CASSEGTDGTDTQYF. The V and J genes are TRBV9 and TRBJ2-3; TRBD1 agrees at 7 bases. Losses at the gene ends were 3 bases for V and 3 bases for J; bases not matched to a gene: 7. The germline V gene encodes CDR1 SGDLS and CDR2 YYNGEE. The length of the CDR3 is 15 residues.

This clone was observed once. This sequence joins TRBV27 and TRBJ2-3, with TRBD2 as a possible D gene (6 bases). V was clipped by 10 bases and J by 4 bases, with 21 bases between them. The CDR3 runs 15 residues. Germline V CDR1 and CDR2: MNHEY, SMNVEV (reference sequence). In DNA form, the CDR3 reads TGTGCCACCAACTCTTTTGTGGAGGGGCCAGATACGCAGTATTTT. Translated, it gives CATNSFVEGPDTQYF.